A single sample gave rise to the 16 T cell receptor beta chains below, sequenced in a study of shared clonotypes between healthy human individuals. CD45RO-negative CD8 cells positively selected for CCR7 made up the naive population, which excluded terminally differentiated effector memory CD45RA+ cells. The protocol was immunoSEQ multiplex PCR, while the TCRdb copy is restricted to in-frame clones and leaves out a portion. The sample consists of just over 2,000,000 clones, roughly 94% of them appearing once. Sequenced input: naive CD8+ T cells sorted from blood. These receptors originate from a man aged 18 to 30 in good health.

The chain joins TRBV4-1 to TRBJ2-7; a possible D gene is TRBD1 (5 bases). Germline V gene sequence: CDR1 MGHRA, CDR2 YSYEKL. V was trimmed by 1 base and J by 0 bases, leaving 10 bases between them. The length of the CDR3 is 15 residues. CDR3 amino acids: CASSQVQDNSYEQYF. The CDR3 coding sequence is TGCGCCAGCAGCCAAGTACAGGATAACTCCTACGAGCAGTACTTC.

The J gene is TRBJ1-1, the V gene TRBV19; D unresolved. Germline values: CDR1 LNHDA, CDR2 SQIVND (reference sequence). V dropped 6 bases and J dropped 1 base, with 6 bases sitting between them. CDR3 length: 12 amino acids. In DNA, the CDR3 is TGTGCCAGTAGGGAGTCGAACACTGAAGCTTTCTTT. Its translation: CASRESNTEAFF.

J is TRBJ2-2 and V is TRBV4-3; D ambiguous. This CDR3 has 14 amino acids. Trimming left V 8 bases short and J 0 bases short, with 10 bases between. Per the germline V gene, CDR1 is LGHNA and CDR2 is YSLEER. CDR3 DNA: TGCGCCAGCCGTTCTTTTGCGAACACCGGGGAGCTGTTTTTT. Protein product: CASRSFANTGELFF.

This clone was observed a single time. CDR3 region: CASSIHAGEFNQPQHF. DNA for the CDR3: TGTGCCAGTAGTATACATGCGGGGGAGTTCAATCAGCCCCAGCATTTT. V usage is TRBV19 and J usage is TRBJ1-5, with a possible D match to TRBD1 (5 bases). Germline lookup yields CDR1 LNHDA and CDR2 SQIVND (reference sequence). This CDR3 region has 16 residues. Trimming cost V 2 bases and J 3 bases, with 14 bases left between them.

Ten or more counts support this clone. This chain joins TRBV6-5 and TRBJ1-6; D gene uncertain. The CDR3 extends over 13 amino acids. CDR1 is MNHEY, CDR2 SVGAGI, per germline. V lost 5 bases and J 1 base, leaving 3 bases between the germline ends. The CDR3 DNA reads as TGTGCCAGCAGTCTATCCTATAATTCACCCCTCCACTTT. It yields the protein CASSLSYNSPLHF.

V gene TRBV9 combines with J gene TRBJ1-3; tentatively, D is TRBD1 (6 bases). Germline V CDR1 and CDR2: SGDLS, YYNGEE. The CDR3 consists of 16 residues. The ends were cut back, 3 bases at V and 2 bases at J, with 15 bases in the middle. The CDR3 sequence is CASSEYPGGPGNTIYF. The CDR3 DNA reads as TGTGCCAGCAGCGAGTACCCCGGGGGGCCTGGAAACACCATATATTTT.

The gene calls are TRBV4-3 and TRBJ2-7; tentative D call: TRBD1 (6 bases). The CDR3 has 17 residues. Germline V gene lookup returns CDR1 LGHNA and CDR2 YSLEER. Trimming pared 0 bases from V and 1 base from J, leaving 16 bases between. The CDR3 DNA follows: TGCGCCAGCAGCCAAGAGCTAACAGGGTCTCCTTCCTACGAGCAGTACTTC. The encoded protein is CASSQELTGSPSYEQYF.

V and J are TRBV13 and TRBJ2-1, with 9 bases lining up with TRBD1. The CDR3 contains 14 residues. Looked up from germline, CDR1 is PRHDT and CDR2 is FYEKMQ (reference sequence). Trimming at V came to 3 bases and at J to 6 bases, leaving 3 bases not matched to a gene. The CDR3 DNA is TGTGCCAGCAGCTTTAGGACAGGGGTCAATGAGCAGTTCTTC. Amino acid sequence: CASSFRTGVNEQFF.

This chain links TRBV30 with TRBJ2-3; D unclear. The CDR3 contains 13 residues. Germline values: CDR1 GTSNPN, CDR2 SVGIG (reference sequence). Trimming shortened V by 2 bases and J by 6 bases, and 12 bases separated the two germline ends. The CDR3 sequence is CAWSHGLMDTQYF. CDR3 coding DNA: TGTGCCTGGAGTCACGGGCTCATGGATACGCAGTATTTT.

J is TRBJ2-1 and V is TRBV7-2, with D possibly being TRBD1 (6 bases). The CDR3 has 16 residues. Between the trimmed V and J ends, which lost 3 bases and 4 bases, there was a span of 16 bases. Germline CDR1 SGHTA, CDR2 FQGNSA. CDR3 amino acids: CASSLGFTGSYNEQFF. CDR3 coding DNA: TGTGCCAGCAGCTTGGGCTTTACAGGGAGTTACAATGAGCAGTTCTTC. Full variable domain (missing parts from reference TRBV7-2 and TRBJ2-1): GAGVSQSPSNKVTEKGKDVELRCDPISGHTALYWYRQSLGQGLEFLIYFQGNSAPDKSGLPSDRFSAERTGGSVSTLTIQRTQQEDSAVYLCASSLGFTGSYNEQFFGPGTRLTVL.

The gene calls are TRBV28 and TRBJ1-5; D unresolved. Germline V lookup: CDR1 MDHEN, CDR2 SYDVKM. V was trimmed by 1 base and J by 0 bases, leaving 19 bases between them. This CDR3 has 19 residues. DNA for the CDR3: TGTGCCAGCAGTTTATCTCCGTCGGCCTTGGGTAATAGCAATCAGCCCCAGCATTTT. It specifies CASSLSPSALGNSNQPQHF. Drawing the rest from reference TRBV28 and TRBJ1-5, the complete variable domain is DVKVTQSSRYLVKRTGEKVFLECVQDMDHENMFWYRQDPGLGLRLIYFSYDVKMKEKGDIPEGYSVSREKKERFSLILESASTNQTSMYLCASSLSPSALGNSNQPQHFGDGTRLSIL.

This chain links TRBV7-9 with TRBJ2-3; the match to TRBD2 covers 10 bases. With V trimmed by 2 bases and J by 1 base, 9 bases remained unmatched. The germline CDR1 and CDR2 sequences are SEHNR and FQNEAQ (reference sequence). The CDR3 covers 18 residues. The CDR3 is CASSLISSGGPGTDTQYF. CDR3 nucleotide sequence: TGTGCCAGCAGCTTAATCTCTAGCGGGGGCCCAGGCACAGATACGCAGTATTTT.

V gene TRBV4-1 combines with J gene TRBJ2-7; D is possibly TRBD2 (5 bases). The V gene's germline CDR1 is MGHRA and CDR2 YSYEKL. This CDR3 is built from 17 residues. V lost 0 bases and J 0 bases, leaving 15 bases between the germline ends. DNA of the CDR3: TGCGCCAGCAGCCAAGAAACAGCGGCGATGAGCTCCTACGAGCAGTACTTC. Its protein is CASSQETAAMSSYEQYF.

Of note for this clone: Other DNA sequences of this sample code for an identical CDR3. This chain links TRBV27 with TRBJ2-7, with D possibly matching TRBD2 (5 bases). V was clipped by 2 bases and J by 3 bases, with 5 bases between them. CDR3 length: 12 amino acids. CDR1 MNHEY and CDR2 SMNVEV come from the germline V gene (reference sequence). The CDR3 loop reads CASSLSGYEQYF. The CDR3, as DNA: TGTGCCAGCAGTTTAAGCGGCTACGAGCAGTACTTC.

This chain's CDR3 is CASSSGGQGENIQYF. CDR3 coding DNA: TGTGCCAGCAGCTCGGGGGGACAGGGAGAAAACATTCAGTACTTC. The J gene is TRBJ2-4, the V gene TRBV5-4, with 9 bases lining up with TRBD1. The CDR3 is made up of 15 amino acids. V dropped 3 bases and J dropped 5; count of bases not matched to a gene: 6. Germline values: CDR1 SGHNT, CDR2 YYREEE (reference sequence). The whole variable domain, remainder taken from reference TRBV5-4 and TRBJ2-4, is ETGVTQSPTHLIKTRGQQVTLRCSSQSGHNTVSWYQQALGQGPQFIFQYYREEENGRGNFPPRFSGLQFPNYSSELNVNALELDDSALYLCASSSGGQGENIQYFGAGTRLSVL.

For this clone: The sample carries other DNA sequences with the same CDR3. The rearrangement uses TRBV30 and TRBJ1-5, with D possibly TRBD1 on 5 matching bases. With 0 bases removed from V and 5 bases from J, the gap between germline ends came to 11 bases. From germline, CDR1 is GTSNPN and CDR2 SVGIG (reference sequence). This CDR3 spans 14 amino acids. The CDR3 nucleotides are TGTGCCTGGAGTGTAGGGGCGGGGGATCAGCCCCAGCATTTT. It is translated as CAWSVGAGDQPQHF.